This record covers a single T cell receptor (beta chain). Its antigen is undetermined. The CDR3 loop spans 16 amino acids. CDR1 and CDR2 (germline): SGHKS, YYEKEE (reference sequence). V lost 1 base and J lost 0, with 11 bases in between. These data come from a study of T cells after yellow fever vaccination. The study, taken as a whole, reports: Secondary responses were weaker yet peaked faster, day 5 versus 15. Once the booster was given, most primary-vaccination clones reappeared, at more than 95% for CD4 and around 90% for CD8. Clonotypes appearing in both CD4 and CD8 compartments existed, and their share was small.

It was through 5'RACE template switching that TCR cDNA was made, with a universal primer site and UMIs added. One entry per CDR3 protein results from TCRdb running MiXCR on the 5' RACE reads. The sample yields about 58,000 distinct CDR3 sequences, more than 5.5% seen once. The genes are TRBV5-5 and TRBJ1-5; no clear D. This clonotype was obtained from a man between 18 and 29 years old who received the YFV17D yellow fever vaccine. This material consisted of CD8+ T cells sorted from PBMCs, taken on the day of the first yellow fever vaccination. The CDR3: CASSLNLRFSNQPQHF. The CDR3 DNA follows: TGTGCCAGCAGCTTGAATCTAAGGTTTAGCAATCAGCCCCAGCATTTT.